This entry is about one T cell receptor (beta chain). Its antigen specificity is not known. Qualities for individual bases were not recorded, and no much larger clone is one base off. The library came from the immunoSEQ multiplex PCR assay. For the multiplex PCR, a mixture combining 60 forward primers for TCR Vbeta segments and 13 reverse primers for TCR Jbeta segments was used. The CDR3 region of rearranged TCR beta genes was amplified from genomic DNA by a multiplex PCR assay. The amplified TCR beta libraries were sequenced on the Illumina HiSeq System as 87-base-pair reads. Per the source publication's procedure: In a later analysis, tens of millions of unique TCR beta chains were counted across the 690 or so repertoires, and around 10 million of these chains were shared by at least two donors. To remove PCR and sequencing errors, raw reads were error-corrected and collapsed into unique sequences using a nearest-neighbor algorithm that merged closely related sequences. CDR3 sequences were aligned to IMGT reference sequences to assign V, D and J gene segments. For a sequence to be retained, a match of at least six nucleotides was required to both a V gene segment and a J gene segment. A rearrangement counted as productive if the CDR3 had no stop codons and remained in frame with V and J, and every other rearrangement counted as non-productive. Following IMGT convention, CDR3 was defined as the stretch from the second conserved V-encoded cysteine up to the conserved J-encoded phenylalanine. In an earlier analysis of around 600 of the donors, sequences lacking an unambiguous match to a single V gene segment were excluded. An earlier analysis of several hundred of the donors called V segments functional above 56.7% productive rearrangements and segregating when the between-donor standard deviation exceeded 5%. A statistical classification framework was built for diagnosing cytomegalovirus status from the catalog of TCR beta chain sequences. In a later analysis, V and J genes were assigned by comparing TCR nucleotide sequences against IMGT/GENE-DB human TR gene sequences. The TCRdist pipeline was used in a later analysis to assign CDR3 sequences and most-parsimonious VDJ recombination scenarios. In a later analysis, each TCR beta chain was defined by its CDR3 amino acid sequence together with its V-gene family, and reads without a unique V-gene family were excluded. To address suspected cross-contamination and a sequencing artifact, a later analysis removed roughly 640 highly shared, low-generation-probability nucleotide sequences. In a later analysis, a clonal expansion index was calculated for each public chain from normalized within-repertoire ranks of inferred template counts. A later analysis computed generation probabilities with a VDJ recombination model fitted to out-of-frame rearrangements, and checked the results against IGoR. In a later analysis, TCR-TCR, TCR-HLA and TCR-CMV co-occurrence was scored with hypergeometric tests, and a repertoire-size bias correction was applied to TCR pairs. A later analysis estimated false discovery rates by permuting HLA or CMV assignments 20 times. In a later analysis, co-occurring TCRs were grouped with DBSCAN, and TCRdist sequence similarity was added when clustering was performed within HLA-allele-positive subsets. Repertoires with fewer than 30,000 or more than 120,000 public chains, plus five repertoires with anomalous nucleotide sharing, were excluded from co-occurrence clustering. The source is immuneACCESS, and TCRdb retained only in-frame sequences with V and J called. Part of the clones is not carried over; for the studies checked, unresolved V genes explain less than half of this, and the remainder is unexplained. V, J and clone size were drawn from that table, and D and trimming were deduced from the DNA. For this sample the table gives about 43,000 clones, of which under 60% were detected only once. Together, the top ten hold around 6% of the sample.

The CDR3, from cysteine to phenylalanine, totals 20 residues. Just the 60-base CDR3 DNA is kept, in frame starting at base 1. V is pared back by 0 bases and J by 4 bases, with 27 bases lying between the germline termini. The germline V gene provides CDR1 LGHNA and CDR2 YSLEER. The cohort consisted of approximately 690 healthy bone marrow donors. At the time of sampling, all cohort members were nominally healthy, though unrecorded immune exposures were likely present. The donor tested CMV seronegative and was one of the 352 seronegative cohort members. Each donor provided a peripheral blood sample, and peripheral blood mononuclear cells were used for TCR beta sequencing. The Qiagen DNeasy Blood Extraction Kit was used to extract genomic DNA from the blood cell samples. These data come from a study of cytomegalovirus exposure and HLA in healthy donors (dated by TCRdb to between 2016 and 2019). At the level of the whole study: According to an earlier analysis of 587 of the donors, 150 million to 200 million T cells yielded roughly 100 million unique TCR beta sequences and more than 250 Gb of sequence data. Typing coverage varied by locus: roughly 620-640 donors for A, B, C, DRB1 and DQB1; 522 for DQA1; 600 to 610 for DPA1; 450 to 480 for DPB1. Because of strong linkage in the cohort, roughly 5 DR-DQ haplotypes were treated as single units for association and clustering. Alongside the repertoire data, information on donor age, sex, ethnicity and CMV serostatus was compiled. Rather than using new phenotypic data, the later analysis identified candidate immune exposures from TCR beta sequences and from how often those sequences occurred across donors. In addition to the first cohort of 650 to 750 subjects, a separate validation cohort of 130 or so different subjects was used. In an earlier analysis of more than 550 of the donors, high-throughput TCR beta sequencing was used to judge whether each TCR beta V gene segment behaved as functional or pseudogenic. To predict cytomegalovirus infection status, the study brought together high-throughput TCR immunosequencing, statistical association of individual TCRs with disease status, and machine learning. Across under 500 genotyped donors of the cohort, an average of about 240,000 unique TCR beta nucleotide sequences per donor were sequenced, and roughly a sixth of those sequences were non-productive. A later genetic analysis took genome-wide SNP genotypes for about 55% of the roughly 700 donors and used that subset as a discovery cohort. An early release that covered more than 550 HLA-typed donors contained approximately 300 gigabases of sequencing data and about 84 million unique TCR sequences. The genetic ancestry cluster associated with self-reported Caucasian donors included over 65% of the 300 to 450 genotyped donors. In a later analysis, previously published TCR beta repertoires from 670 or so donors were re-analyzed and high-resolution HLA genotyping was added so that TCR occurrence patterns could be studied. HLA typing covered class I and class II loci at four-digit resolution. The study was designed to test whether signatures of past pathogen exposure could be identified by cataloging public T cell receptors. All discovery cohort repertoires had been generated on a single sequencing platform. Using immunosequencing, the study profiled T cell repertoires from about 650 subjects and related those repertoires to cytomegalovirus serostatus. On the study overall, not on this receptor specifically: CMV serostatus was the only immune exposure information available for the cohort. A later genetic analysis reported fewer N-insertions in productive TCRs among donors in an Asian-associated ancestry cluster than the approximately 670-donor mean. The 87-base-pair reads could not distinguish some IMGT-functional V segments, including TRBV6-2 and TRBV6-3, so those segments were excluded. A few of the identified cytomegalovirus-associated TCR beta chains were confirmed in vitro to be specific for cytomegalovirus antigens. Linkage disequilibrium might explain the correlated functional status among segregating V segments, but an unknown experimental factor could not be excluded. Across donors, most TCR sequences were observed very rarely, whereas some public TCRs were present in many individuals. When HLA alleles, especially DR and DQ, strongly co-occurred, TCR associations were difficult to assign to individual alleles. In a later analysis, the rate of TCR association differed among HLA loci, with DRB1 alleles having the most associated TCRs and HLA-C alleles having the fewest. A later analysis reported that several top co-occurrence clusters appeared linked to parvovirus B19, influenza, CMV and Epstein-Barr virus. The classifier was reported to diagnose cytomegalovirus status with high specificity and sensitivity in both the original cohort and the validation cohort. A total of 150 or so TCR beta chains were listed by the study as associated with cytomegalovirus. An earlier analysis of 587 of the donors showed that most TCR beta V segments appeared in productive rearrangements either about 87% or about 30% of the time, which broadly matched IMGT annotations. A further reported finding was that TCR beta sequences accurately predicted the HLA-A and HLA-B alleles for most subjects in the first cohort. An association between a missense DCLRE1C variant and V-gene and J-gene trimming of TCR beta chains was found in a later genetic analysis and replicated in an independent cohort. In a later analysis, HLA-associated TCR beta chains were found to be more clonally expanded and to have lower generation probabilities than equally common non-associated chains. This cohort had only TCR beta chains sequenced, and the lack of alpha or paired-chain data limited which features could be detected. According to a later analysis, most CMV-associated TCR beta chains appeared to be HLA-restricted, and the HLA associations seemed to be driven largely by CMV exposure. The authors suggested that the approach could potentially be generalized to other disease states and immunological phenotypes. A group of highly shared sequence variants was considered likely to be a technical artifact of the sequencing pipeline. The earlier analysis of almost 600 of the donors excluded approximately 17 rarely observed V segments, including chromosome 9 orphons, because counts were too low. Because HLA typing was missing for some donors at each locus, association tests included only the typed subset. Sequencing depth was assumed to be roughly uniform across donors in the presence/absence analyses, though that assumption may not hold. Specific HLA alleles were associated with about 17,000 TCR beta sequences at a false discovery rate of 0.05 in a later analysis.

Recombination joined TRBV4-3 with TRBJ1-2; D gene: possibly TRBD1, on 5 matching bases. Sequences were obtained from PBMCs. The receptor was derived from a man aged 55 to 70 in good health and CMV-seronegative. CDR3 protein: CASSQDWGSLGGGASYGYTF. The DNA reads as follows: TGCGCCAGCAGCCAAGATTGGGGCTCGCTCGGCGGCGGCGCGTCCTATGGCTACACCTTC.